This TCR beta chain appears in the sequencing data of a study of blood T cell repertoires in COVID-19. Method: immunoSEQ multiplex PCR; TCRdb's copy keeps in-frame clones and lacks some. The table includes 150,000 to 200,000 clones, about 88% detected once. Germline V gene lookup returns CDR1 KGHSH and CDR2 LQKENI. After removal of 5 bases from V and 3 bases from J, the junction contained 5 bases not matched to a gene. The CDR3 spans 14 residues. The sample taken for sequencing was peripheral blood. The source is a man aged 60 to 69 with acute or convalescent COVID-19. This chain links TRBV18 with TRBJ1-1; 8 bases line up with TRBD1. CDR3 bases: TGTGCCAGCTCAGAAGGACAGGGTTACACTGAAGCTTTCTTT. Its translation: CASSEGQGYTEAFF.